The clone carrying this T cell receptor (beta chain) was recorded a few times. Antigen specificity is unknown. The V gene lost 3 bases and the J gene lost 7 bases, with 13 bases spanning the gap. The CDR3 length is 15 residues. CDR1 SGHVT and CDR2 SQSDAQ come from the germline V gene. Each CDR3 protein is one row after TCRdb ran MiXCR on the reads. The sample shows approximately 200,000 distinct CDR3 sequences, over 20% of them seen only once. The record originates from a study of T cell repertoires in cytomegalovirus infection. Study information: A matching HLA type, together with CMV infection, was signaled by public TCR beta signatures.

Study-level points and caveats: Dominant in the ex vivo response were TCR beta clonotypes restricted by HLA-C and specific for CMV. Totalled public TCR beta family frequency picked out people who carried CMV plus the relevant HLA.

This receptor was taken from a human donor in good health (CMV status not recorded). Some clones in this sample may be carry-over from other donors' samples. The chain links TRBV7-4 to TRBJ2-6, with D perhaps matching TRBD1 (5 bases). Sequencing used CD8+ T cells from PBMCs. CDR3 DNA sequence: TGTGCCAGCAGCTTTGCGCAGGGAAGAGCCAACGTCCTGACTTTC. Its protein product is CASSFAQGRANVLTF. Supplemented by reference TRBV7-4 and TRBJ2-6, the full variable domain reads GAGVSQSPRYKVAKRGRDVALRCDSISGHVTLYWYRQTLGQGSEVLTYSQSDAQRDKSGRPSGRFSAERPERSVSTLKIQRTEQGDSAVYLCASSFAQGRANVLTFGAGSRLTVL.